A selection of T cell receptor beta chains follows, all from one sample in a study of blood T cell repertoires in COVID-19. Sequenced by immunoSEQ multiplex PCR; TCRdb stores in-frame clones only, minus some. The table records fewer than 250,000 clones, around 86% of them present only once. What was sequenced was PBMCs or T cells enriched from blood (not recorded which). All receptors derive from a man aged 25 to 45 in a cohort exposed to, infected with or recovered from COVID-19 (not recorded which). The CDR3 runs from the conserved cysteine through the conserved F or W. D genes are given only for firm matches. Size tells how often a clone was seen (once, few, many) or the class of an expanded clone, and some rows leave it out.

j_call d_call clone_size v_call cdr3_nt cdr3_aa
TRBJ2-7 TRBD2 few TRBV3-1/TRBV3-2 TGTGCCAGCAGCTATGGACTAGCCGCCGAGCAGTACTTC CASSYGLAAEQYF
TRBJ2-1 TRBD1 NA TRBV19 TGTGCCAGTAGTATTCGACCGGGACAGGGGGTCAATGAGCAGTTCTTC CASSIRPGQGVNEQFF
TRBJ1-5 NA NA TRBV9 TGTGCCAGCAGCGTAAGCCCGAATCAGCCCCAGCATTTT CASSVSPNQPQHF
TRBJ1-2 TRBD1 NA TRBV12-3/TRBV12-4 TGTGCCAGCAGTTTCGGCAGGGGGCGCGAGGCCTTC CASSFGRGREAF
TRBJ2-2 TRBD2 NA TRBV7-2 TGTGCCAGCAGTCCTCATGTCGGACTAGCTTCTGGGGAGCTGTTTTTT CASSPHVGLASGELFF
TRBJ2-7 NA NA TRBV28 TGTGCCAGCAGCTCTCACGAAGGGTTACAGGGTTCCACCTACGAGCAGTACTTC CASSSHEGLQGSTYEQYF
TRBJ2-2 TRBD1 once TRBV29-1 TGCAGCGCTTGGACAGGGGAAGCCGGGGAGCTGTTTTTT CSAWTGEAGELFF
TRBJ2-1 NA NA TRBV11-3 TGTGCCAGCAGCTGGACGGGATACAATGAGCAGTTCTTC CASSWTGYNEQFF
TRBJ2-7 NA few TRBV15 TGTGCCACCAGCAGAGATCGACGGAGGGAGCAGTACTTC CATSRDRRREQYF
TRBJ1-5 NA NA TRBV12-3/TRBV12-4 TGTGCCAGCAGTTTAGCGGGGGGGCAGCCCCAGCATTTT CASSLAGGQPQHF
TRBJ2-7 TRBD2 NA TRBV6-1 TGTGCCAGCAGTGATAGGGCGGGAGGGCCCTACGAGCAGTACTTC CASSDRAGGPYEQYF
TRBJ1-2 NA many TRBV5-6 TGTGCCAGCAGCTTTACAGGATCCCCCTATGGCTACACCTTC CASSFTGSPYGYTF
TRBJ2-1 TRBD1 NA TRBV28 TGTGCCAGTCGTCCGGGACAGGGATTCTACAATGAGCAGTTCTTC CASRPGQGFYNEQFF
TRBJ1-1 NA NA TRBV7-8 TGTGCCAGCAGCTTATCGGAGCACATGAACACTGAAGCTTTCTTT CASSLSEHMNTEAFF
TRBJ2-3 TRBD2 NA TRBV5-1 TGCGCCAGCAGCTCGCGACTAGCGGGCACAGATACGCAGTATTTT CASSSRLAGTDTQYF
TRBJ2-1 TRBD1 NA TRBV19 TGTGCCAGTAGTATACTGGGCAGGGGGCGCAATGAGCAGTTCTTC CASSILGRGRNEQFF
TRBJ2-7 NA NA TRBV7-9 TGTGCCAGCAGCTTCAGCTCCAGGGAAGGCTCCTACGAGCAGTACTTC CASSFSSREGSYEQYF
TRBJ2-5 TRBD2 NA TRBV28 TGTGCCAGCAGTTTGGGACTAGCGGGAGGAGAGACCCAGTACTTC CASSLGLAGGETQYF
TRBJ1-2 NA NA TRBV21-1 TGTGCCAGCAGCAAAGAGTGGCAGGGTTACTATGGCTACACCTTC CASSKEWQGYYGYTF
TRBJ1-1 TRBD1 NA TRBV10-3 TGTGCCATCAGTGCCCGGGTGACAGGGGGGATGAACACTGAAGCTTTCTTT CAISARVTGGMNTEAFF
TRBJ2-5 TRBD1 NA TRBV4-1 TGCGCCAGCAGCCAAGGACAGGGGATGAAAGAGACCCAGTACTTC CASSQGQGMKETQYF
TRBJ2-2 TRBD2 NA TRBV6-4 TGTGCCAGCAGTGACGGGACTAGCGGCACCGGGGAGCTGTTTTTT CASSDGTSGTGELFF
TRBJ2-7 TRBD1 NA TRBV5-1 TGCGCCAGCAGCTTGGCGGGACAGGGGGGTCGCTCCTACGAGCAGTACTTC CASSLAGQGGRSYEQYF
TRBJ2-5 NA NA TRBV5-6 TGTGCCAGCAGCCCCGGTAGCGGAAAAGAGACCCAGTACTTC CASSPGSGKETQYF
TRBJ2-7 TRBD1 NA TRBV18 TGTGCCAGCTCACCCTGGCCGAGGGGGCGCCGCTCCGAGCAGTACTTC CASSPWPRGRRSEQYF
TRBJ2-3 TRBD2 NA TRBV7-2 TGTGCCAGCAGCTTACGGGGGGGCGGGGGCACAGATACGCAGTATTTT CASSLRGGGGTDTQYF
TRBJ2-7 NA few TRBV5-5 TGTGCCAGCAGAGCTACCGGGATGAGCTCCTACGAGCAGTACTTC CASRATGMSSYEQYF
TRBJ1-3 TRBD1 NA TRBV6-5 TGTGCCAGCAGGATTAACAGGGGAAGTGGAAACACCATATATTTT CASRINRGSGNTIYF
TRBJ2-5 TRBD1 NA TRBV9 TGTGCCAGCAGCGAAGACAGGGGGCTGAAGACCCAGTACTTC CASSEDRGLKTQYF
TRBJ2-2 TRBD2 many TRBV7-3 TGTGCCAGCAGCTCCCAACCGACTAGCGGGACGAACACCGGGGAGCTGTTTTTT CASSSQPTSGTNTGELFF
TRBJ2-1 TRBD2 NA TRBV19 TGTGCCAGTAGTAGCCTAGCGGGATGGGTTAATGAGCAGTTCTTC CASSSLAGWVNEQFF
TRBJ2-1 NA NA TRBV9 TGTGCCAGCAGCGTAGGGCGACTGCCCAATGAGCAGTTCTTC CASSVGRLPNEQFF
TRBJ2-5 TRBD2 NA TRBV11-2 TGTGCCAGCAGCTTAGCAACGGGAGGGCCTCAAGAGACCCAGTACTTC CASSLATGGPQETQYF
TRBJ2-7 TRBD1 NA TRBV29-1 TGCAGCGTCAAACGCGGGACAGGAGGCCTCGAGCAGTACTTC CSVKRGTGGLEQYF
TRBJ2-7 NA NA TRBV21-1 TGTGCCAGCAGCAAAAATTGGCGAATAGCGGGCGGGAGGGTGTACGAGCAGTACTTC CASSKNWRIAGGRVYEQYF
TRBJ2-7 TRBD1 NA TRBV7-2 TGTGCCAGCAGCTCTGGGGACAGGGCTGGCTACGAGCAGTACTTC CASSSGDRAGYEQYF
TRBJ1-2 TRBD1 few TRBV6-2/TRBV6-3 TGTGCCAGCAGTTACGGACAGGGGAATATTTATGGCTACACCTTC CASSYGQGNIYGYTF
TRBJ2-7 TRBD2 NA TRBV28 TGTGCCAGCAGTTCACCGACTAGCGGGAACGCCTACGAGCAGTACTTC CASSSPTSGNAYEQYF
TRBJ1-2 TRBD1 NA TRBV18 TGTGCCAGCTCACCGTCGGGACAGGGGAGCGGGGGCTACACCTTC CASSPSGQGSGGYTF
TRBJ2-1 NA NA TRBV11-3 TGTGCCAGCAGCTTAGAGAATAGGGGGGGATACAATGAGCAGTTCTTC CASSLENRGGYNEQFF
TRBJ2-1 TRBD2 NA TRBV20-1 TGCAGTGCTAGTGATTCTAGCGGGATCTACAATGAGCAGTTCTTC CSASDSSGIYNEQFF
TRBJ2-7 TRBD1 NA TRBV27 TGTGCCAGCAGTCTAATCCCCGGGACAGGGGACGAGCAGTACTTC CASSLIPGTGDEQYF
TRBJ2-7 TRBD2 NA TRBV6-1 TGTGCCAGCAGTGAAGCGGCTAGCGGGAACGAGCAGTACTTC CASSEAASGNEQYF
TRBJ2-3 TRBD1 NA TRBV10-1 TGCGCCAGCAGTCCCGGACAGGGGGCGACAGATACGCAGTATTTT CASSPGQGATDTQYF
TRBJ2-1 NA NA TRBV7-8 TGTGCCAGCAGCTTATTGGGGTGGCTAGCCGGTAATGAGCAGTTCTTC CASSLLGWLAGNEQFF
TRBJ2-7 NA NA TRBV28 TGTGCCAGCAGCCCGAGTAACTCCTACGAGCAGTACTTC CASSPSNSYEQYF
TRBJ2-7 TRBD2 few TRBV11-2 TGTGCCAGCAGCTCCTCCTGGCGGGAGTCCTACGAGCAGTACTTC CASSSSWRESYEQYF
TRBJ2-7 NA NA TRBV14 TGTGCCAGCAGCCTCCACGGCGGGGTTGCCCGGGACGAGCAGTACTTC CASSLHGGVARDEQYF
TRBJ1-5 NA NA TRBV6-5 TGTGCCAGCAGTTACTCCCGGCCAGGGGTCCAGCCCCAGCATTTT CASSYSRPGVQPQHF
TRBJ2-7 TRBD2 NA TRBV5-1 TGCGCCAGCAGCTTGGTTCCAGCGGGAGGGCCGTACGAGCAGTACTTC CASSLVPAGGPYEQYF
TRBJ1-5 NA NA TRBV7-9 TGTGCCAGCAGCTTGTCAGGGGAGTCTCAGCCCCAGCATTTT CASSLSGESQPQHF
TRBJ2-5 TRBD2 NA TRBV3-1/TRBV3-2 TGTGCCAGCAGCCAAGTACTAGCGGTTCGAGAGACCCAGTACTTC CASSQVLAVRETQYF
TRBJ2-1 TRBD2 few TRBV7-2 TGTGCCAGCAGCTTATTTAGCGGGCTCAATGAGCAGTTCTTC CASSLFSGLNEQFF
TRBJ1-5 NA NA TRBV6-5 TGTGCCAGCAGTTTTGGGGGGGCAGGTCAGCCCCAGCATTTT CASSFGGAGQPQHF
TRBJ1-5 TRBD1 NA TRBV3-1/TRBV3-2 TGTGCCAGCAGCCAAGGACAGGGAGGTGTTCAGCCCCAGCATTTT CASSQGQGGVQPQHF
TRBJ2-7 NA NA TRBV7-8 TGTGCCAGCAGCCGACGGTTTGAAGAGCAGTACTTC CASSRRFEEQYF
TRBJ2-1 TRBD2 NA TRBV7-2 TGTGCCAGCAGCCCAGAGGCGGGAGGGGCTTACAATGAGCAGTTCTTC CASSPEAGGAYNEQFF
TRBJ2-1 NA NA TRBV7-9 TGTGCCAGCAGCTTAGAGAGGGATTACAATGAGCAGTTCTTC CASSLERDYNEQFF
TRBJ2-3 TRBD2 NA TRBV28 TGTGCCAGCAGTACCTTGACTAGCGGGGCCACAGATACGCAGTATTTT CASSTLTSGATDTQYF